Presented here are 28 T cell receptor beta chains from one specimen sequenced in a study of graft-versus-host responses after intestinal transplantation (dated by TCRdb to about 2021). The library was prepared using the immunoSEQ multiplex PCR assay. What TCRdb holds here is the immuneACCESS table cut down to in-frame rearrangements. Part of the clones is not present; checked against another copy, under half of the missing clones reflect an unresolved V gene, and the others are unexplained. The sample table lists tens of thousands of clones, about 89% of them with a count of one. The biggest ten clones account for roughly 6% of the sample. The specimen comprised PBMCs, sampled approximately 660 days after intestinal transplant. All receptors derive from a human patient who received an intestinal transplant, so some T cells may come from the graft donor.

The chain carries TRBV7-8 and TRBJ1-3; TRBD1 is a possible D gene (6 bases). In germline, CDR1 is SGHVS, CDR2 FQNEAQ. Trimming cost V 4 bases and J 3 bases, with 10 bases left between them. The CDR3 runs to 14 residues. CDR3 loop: CASSSDRNGNTIYF. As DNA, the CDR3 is TGTGCCAGCAGCTCGGACAGAAATGGAAACACCATATATTTT.

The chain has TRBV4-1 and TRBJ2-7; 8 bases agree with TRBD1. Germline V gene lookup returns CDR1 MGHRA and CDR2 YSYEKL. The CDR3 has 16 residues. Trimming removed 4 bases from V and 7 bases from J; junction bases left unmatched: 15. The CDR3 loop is CASSLLRTGPPEEQYF. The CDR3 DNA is TGCGCCAGCAGCCTATTAAGGACAGGGCCTCCTGAAGAGCAGTACTTC.

The CDR3: CASSDRRGVWSPLHF. The CDR3 DNA is TGTGCCAGCAGTGATCGGAGGGGGGTCTGGTCACCCCTCCACTTT. The rearrangement links TRBV6-1 to TRBJ1-6; D possibly corresponds to TRBD1 (6 bases). V lost 3 bases, J lost 10 bases, and 16 bases lay in between. The CDR3 has 15 amino acids. Germline CDR1 MNHNS, CDR2 SASEGT.

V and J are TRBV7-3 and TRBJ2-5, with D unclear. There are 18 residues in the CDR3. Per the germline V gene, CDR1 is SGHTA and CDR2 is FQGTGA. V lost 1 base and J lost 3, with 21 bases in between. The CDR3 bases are TGTGCCAGCAGCTTAATCCCTCTTCTACGGCCGATGAAAGAGACCCAGTACTTC. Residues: CASSLIPLLRPMKETQYF.

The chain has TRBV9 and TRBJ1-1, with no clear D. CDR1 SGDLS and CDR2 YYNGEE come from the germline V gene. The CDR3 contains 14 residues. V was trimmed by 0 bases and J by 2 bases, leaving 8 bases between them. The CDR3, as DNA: TGTGCCAGCAGCGTAGGCAGCTCTAACACTGAAGCTTTCTTT. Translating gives CASSVGSSNTEAFF. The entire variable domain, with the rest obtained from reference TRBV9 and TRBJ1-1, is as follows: DSGVTQTPKHLITATGQRVTLRCSPRSGDLSVYWYQQSLDQGLQFLIQYYNGEERAKGNILERFSAQQFPDLHSELNLSSLELGDSALYFCASSVGSSNTEAFFGQGTRLTVV.

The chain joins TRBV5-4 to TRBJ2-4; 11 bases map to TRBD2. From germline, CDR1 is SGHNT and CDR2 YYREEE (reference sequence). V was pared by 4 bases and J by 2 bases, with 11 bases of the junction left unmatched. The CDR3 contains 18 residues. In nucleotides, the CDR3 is TGTGCCAGCAGCCCTAAAGGTAGCGGGGGGGAAACCAAAAACATTCAGTACTTC. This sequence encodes CASSPKGSGGETKNIQYF.

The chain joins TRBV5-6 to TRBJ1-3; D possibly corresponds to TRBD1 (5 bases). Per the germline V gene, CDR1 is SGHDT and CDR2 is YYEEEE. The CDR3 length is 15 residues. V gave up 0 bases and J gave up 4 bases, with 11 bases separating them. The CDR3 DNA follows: TGTGCCAGCAGCTTGGTGGGGCCGCCGGGAAACACCATATATTTT. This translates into CASSLVGPPGNTIYF.

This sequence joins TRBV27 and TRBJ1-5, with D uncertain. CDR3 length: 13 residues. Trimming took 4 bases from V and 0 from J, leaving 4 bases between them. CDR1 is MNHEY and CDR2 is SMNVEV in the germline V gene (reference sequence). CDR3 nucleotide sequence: TGTGCCAGCAGTTCGAATAGCAATCAGCCCCAGCATTTT. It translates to CASSSNSNQPQHF.

The CDR3 sequence: CATSRDRLAGNQETQYF. The DNA of the CDR3 is TGTGCCACCAGCAGAGACAGACTAGCGGGGAACCAAGAGACCCAGTACTTC. The V call is TRBV15, the J call TRBJ2-5, with 11 bases aligning to TRBD2. Germline trimming cut 0 bases from V and 0 bases from J; bases unmatched to any gene: 3. The germline V gene encodes CDR1 LNHNV and CDR2 YYDKDF (reference sequence). The CDR3 loop spans 17 amino acids.

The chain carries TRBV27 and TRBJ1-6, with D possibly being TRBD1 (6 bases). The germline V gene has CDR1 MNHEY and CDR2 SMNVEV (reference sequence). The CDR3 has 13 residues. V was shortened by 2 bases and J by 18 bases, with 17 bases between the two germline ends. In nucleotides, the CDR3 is TGTGCCAGCAGTTTAGAGGGGGTTGGCACCCCCCACTTT. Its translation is CASSLEGVGTPHF.

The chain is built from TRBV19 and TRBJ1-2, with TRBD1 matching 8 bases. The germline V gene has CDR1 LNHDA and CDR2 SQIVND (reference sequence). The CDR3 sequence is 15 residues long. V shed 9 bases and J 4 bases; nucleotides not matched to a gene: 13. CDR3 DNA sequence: TGTGCCAGCGCCTACCAACGGGACAGGTTCTATGGCTACACCTTC. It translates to CASAYQRDRFYGYTF.

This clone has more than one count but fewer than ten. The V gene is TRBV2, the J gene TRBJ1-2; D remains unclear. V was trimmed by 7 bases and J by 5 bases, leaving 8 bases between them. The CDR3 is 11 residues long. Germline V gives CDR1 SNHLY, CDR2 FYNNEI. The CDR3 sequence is CASTDKYGYTF. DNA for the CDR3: TGTGCCAGCACCGACAAATATGGCTACACCTTC.

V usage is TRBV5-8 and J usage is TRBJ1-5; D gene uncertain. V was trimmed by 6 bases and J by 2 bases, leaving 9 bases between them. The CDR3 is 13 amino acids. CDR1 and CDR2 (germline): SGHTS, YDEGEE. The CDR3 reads CASTQQGNQPQHF. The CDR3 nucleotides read TGTGCCAGCACCCAGCAGGGCAATCAGCCCCAGCATTTT.

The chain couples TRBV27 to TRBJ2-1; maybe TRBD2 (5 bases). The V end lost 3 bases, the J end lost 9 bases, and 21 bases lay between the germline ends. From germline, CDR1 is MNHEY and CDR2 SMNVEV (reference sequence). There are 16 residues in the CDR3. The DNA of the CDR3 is TGTGCCAGCAGTTTTTTTTCCCCCACTAGGCCCGGTGAGCAGTTCTTC. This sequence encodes CASSFFSPTRPGEQFF.

The CDR3 spells CASSSFWGATNEKLFF. The CDR3 DNA follows: TGTGCCAGCAGCTCGTTCTGGGGTGCTACTAATGAAAAACTGTTTTTT. The V gene is TRBV11-2, the J gene TRBJ1-4, with D unresolved. Germline-derived CDR1 and CDR2 are SGHAT and FQNNGV. The CDR3 consists of 16 residues. The germline V and J ends were trimmed by 4 bases and 2 bases, with 14 bases remaining between them.

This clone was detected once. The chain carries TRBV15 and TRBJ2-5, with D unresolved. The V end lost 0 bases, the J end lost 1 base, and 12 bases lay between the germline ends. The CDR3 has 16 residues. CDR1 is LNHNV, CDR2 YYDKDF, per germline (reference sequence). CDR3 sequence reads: CATSREVGFSQETQYF. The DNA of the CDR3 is TGTGCCACCAGCAGAGAGGTAGGGTTCTCCCAAGAGACCCAGTACTTC. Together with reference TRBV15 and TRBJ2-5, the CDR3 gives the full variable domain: DAMVIQNPRYQVTQFGKPVTLSCSQTLNHNVMYWYQQKSSQAPKLLFHYYDKDFNNEADTPDNFQSRRPNTSFCFLDIRSPGLGDTAMYLCATSREVGFSQETQYFGPGTRLLVL.

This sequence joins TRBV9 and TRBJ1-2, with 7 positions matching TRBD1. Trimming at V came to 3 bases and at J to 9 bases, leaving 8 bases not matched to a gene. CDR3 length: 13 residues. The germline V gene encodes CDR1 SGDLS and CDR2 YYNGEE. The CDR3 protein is CASSARGQSRYTF. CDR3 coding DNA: TGTGCCAGCAGCGCGAGGGGGCAAAGTCGCTACACCTTC.

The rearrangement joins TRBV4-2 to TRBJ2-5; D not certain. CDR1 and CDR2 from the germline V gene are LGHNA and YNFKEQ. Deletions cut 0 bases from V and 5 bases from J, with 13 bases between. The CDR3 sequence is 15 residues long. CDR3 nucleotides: TGTGCCAGCAGCCAAGATGGTTGGGGTGGGGAGACCCAGTACTTC. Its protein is CASSQDGWGGETQYF.

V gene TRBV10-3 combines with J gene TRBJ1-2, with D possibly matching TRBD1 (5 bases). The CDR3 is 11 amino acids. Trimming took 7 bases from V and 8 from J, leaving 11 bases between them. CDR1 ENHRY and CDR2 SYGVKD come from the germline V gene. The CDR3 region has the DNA TGTGCCATCACCTCAGGGAGAGGCTACACCTTC. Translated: CAITSGRGYTF.

CDR3 nucleotides: TGTGCCTGGGCCCGGGACAGGGAAGAGACCCAGTACTTC. Amino acid sequence: CAWARDREETQYF. V and J are TRBV30 and TRBJ2-5; 9 bases agree with TRBD1. The CDR3 has 13 amino acids. Trimming took 5 bases from V and 3 from J; bases not matched to a gene: 4. Germline CDR1 reads GTSNPN; CDR2 reads SVGIG (reference sequence).

The CDR3 DNA follows: TGCGCCAGCAGTGGGGGGAACACTGAAGCTTTCTTT. Amino acids: CASSGGNTEAFF. The gene calls are TRBV23-1 and TRBJ1-1, with a tentative D call TRBD1 (5 bases). TRBV23-1 is filed as an ORF, its function uncertain. This CDR3 has 12 amino acids. Trimming removed 5 bases from V and 1 base from J, with 5 bases in between.

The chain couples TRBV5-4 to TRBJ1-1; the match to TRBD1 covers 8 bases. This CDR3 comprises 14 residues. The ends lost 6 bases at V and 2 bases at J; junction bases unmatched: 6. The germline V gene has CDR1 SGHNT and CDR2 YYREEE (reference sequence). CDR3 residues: CASTGTGGNTEAFF. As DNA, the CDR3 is TGTGCCAGCACGGGTACAGGGGGAAACACTGAAGCTTTCTTT.

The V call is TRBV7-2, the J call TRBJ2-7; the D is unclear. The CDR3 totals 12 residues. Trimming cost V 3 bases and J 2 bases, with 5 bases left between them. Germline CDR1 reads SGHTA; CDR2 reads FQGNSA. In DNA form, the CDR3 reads TGTGCCAGCAGCTTCGGAGCCTACGAGCAGTACTTC. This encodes CASSFGAYEQYF.

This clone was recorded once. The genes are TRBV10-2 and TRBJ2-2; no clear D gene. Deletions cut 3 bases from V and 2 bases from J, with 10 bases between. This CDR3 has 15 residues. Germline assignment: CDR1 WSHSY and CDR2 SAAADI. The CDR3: CASSESNSNTGELFF. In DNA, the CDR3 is TGCGCCAGCAGTGAATCGAACTCTAACACCGGGGAGCTGTTTTTT.

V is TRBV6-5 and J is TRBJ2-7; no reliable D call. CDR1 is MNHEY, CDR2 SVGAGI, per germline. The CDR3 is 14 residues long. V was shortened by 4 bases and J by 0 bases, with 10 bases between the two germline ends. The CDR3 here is CASSFGLASYEQYF. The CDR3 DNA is TGTGCCAGCAGTTTCGGTCTGGCCTCCTACGAGCAGTACTTC.

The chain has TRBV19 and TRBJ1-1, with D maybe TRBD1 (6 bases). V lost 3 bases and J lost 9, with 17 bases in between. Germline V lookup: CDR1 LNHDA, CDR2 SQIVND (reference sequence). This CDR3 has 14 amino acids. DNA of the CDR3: TGTGCCAGTAGTATCGGTGACAGGTATCTCCAAGCTTTCTTT. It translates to CASSIGDRYLQAFF.

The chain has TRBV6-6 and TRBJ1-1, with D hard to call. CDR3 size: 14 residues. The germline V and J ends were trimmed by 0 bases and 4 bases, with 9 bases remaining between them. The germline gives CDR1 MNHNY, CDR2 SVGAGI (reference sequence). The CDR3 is CASSYSKGPTEAFF. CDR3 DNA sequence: TGTGCCAGCAGTTACTCGAAAGGGCCCACTGAAGCTTTCTTT.

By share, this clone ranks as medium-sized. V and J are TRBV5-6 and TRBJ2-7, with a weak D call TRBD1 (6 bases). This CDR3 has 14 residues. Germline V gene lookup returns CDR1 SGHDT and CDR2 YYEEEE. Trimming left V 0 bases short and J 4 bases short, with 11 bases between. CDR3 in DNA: TGTGCCAGCAGCTTGGCCGACAGGTTTTACGAGCAGTACTTC. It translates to CASSLADRFYEQYF.